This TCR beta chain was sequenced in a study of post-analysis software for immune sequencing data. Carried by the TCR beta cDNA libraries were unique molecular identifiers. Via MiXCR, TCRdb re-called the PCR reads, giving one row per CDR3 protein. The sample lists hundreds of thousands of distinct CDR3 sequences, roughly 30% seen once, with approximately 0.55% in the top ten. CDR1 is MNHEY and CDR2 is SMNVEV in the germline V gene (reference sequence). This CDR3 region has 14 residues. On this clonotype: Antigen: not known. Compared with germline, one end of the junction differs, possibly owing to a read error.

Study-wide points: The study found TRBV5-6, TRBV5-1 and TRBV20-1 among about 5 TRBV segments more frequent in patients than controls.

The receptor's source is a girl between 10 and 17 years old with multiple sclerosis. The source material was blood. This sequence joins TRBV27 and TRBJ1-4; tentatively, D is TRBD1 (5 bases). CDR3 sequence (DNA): TGTACCAGCAGTTCGGGGGGGACTAATGAAAAACTGTTTTTT. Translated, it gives CTSSSGGTNEKLFF. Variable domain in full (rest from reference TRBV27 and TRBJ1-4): EAQVTQNPRYLITVTGKKLTVTCSQNMNHEYMSWYRQDPGLGLRQIYYSMNVEVTDKGDVPEGYKVSRKEKRNFPLILESPSPNQTSLYFCTSSSGGTNEKLFFGSGTQLSVL.